Shown below are 31 T cell receptor beta chains from a single sample sequenced in a study of radiotherapy plus CTLA-4 blockade in lung cancer (dated by TCRdb to the late 2010s). The library was obtained by the immunoSEQ multiplex PCR assay. The immuneACCESS repertoire file appears here via TCRdb, limited to in-frame rearrangements. These files lack a portion of the clones; in checked studies, under half of the deficit traces to unresolved V genes, and the cause of the others is not known. The sample table records approximately 45,000 clones; roughly 60% of these occur just once. The ten biggest clones cover around 18% of the sample. The sequencing used peripheral blood, collected from a patient treated with radiotherapy plus ipilimumab. Source of these receptors: a human donor with non-small cell lung cancer who had a partial response to radiotherapy plus ipilimumab.

The CDR3 nucleotides are TGTGCCAGCAGCTCTTACGAGCAGTACTTC. Its translation is CASSSYEQYF. The rearrangement joins TRBV7-9 to TRBJ2-7, with D hard to call. V lost 4 bases and J lost 4, with 2 bases in between. The CDR3 spans 10 residues. The germline V gene encodes CDR1 SEHNR and CDR2 FQNEAQ (reference sequence).

J is TRBJ2-1 and V is TRBV11-2; TRBD2 is a possible D gene (6 bases). Trimming cost V 5 bases and J 0 bases, with 17 bases left between them. The CDR3 is 17 residues long. Germline V gene sequence: CDR1 SGHAT, CDR2 FQNNGV. The CDR3 protein is CASSPLGGSSSYNEQFF. CDR3 bases: TGTGCCAGCAGCCCGTTGGGGGGATCGAGCTCCTACAATGAGCAGTTCTTC. Based on the CDR3 plus reference TRBV11-2 and TRBJ2-1, the full variable domain is EAGVAQSPRYKIIEKRQSVAFWCNPISGHATLYWYQQILGQGPKLLIQFQNNGVVDDSQLPKDRFSAERLKGVDSTLKIQPAKLEDSAVYLCASSPLGGSSSYNEQFFGPGTRLTVL.

V usage is TRBV30 and J usage is TRBJ1-2; no reliable D call. Germline V gene lookup returns CDR1 GTSNPN and CDR2 SVGIG (reference sequence). This CDR3 spans 14 amino acids. V lost 0 bases and J 4 bases, leaving 12 bases between the germline ends. CDR3 region: CAWSVEVDSYGYTF. The CDR3 DNA reads as TGTGCCTGGAGTGTAGAGGTCGATAGCTATGGCTACACCTTC. The full variable domain, with the rest looked up from reference TRBV30 and TRBJ1-2, is SQTIHQWPATLVQPVGSPLSLECTVEGTSNPNLYWYRQAAGRGLQLLFYSVGIGQISSEVPQNLSASRPQDRQFILSSKKLLLSDSGFYLCAWSVEVDSYGYTFGSGTRLTVV.

This clone was seen a few times. The rearrangement joins TRBV10-2 to TRBJ1-1, with D uncertain. Trimming left V 7 bases short and J 3 bases short, with 15 bases between. This CDR3 has 14 amino acids. Germline V lookup: CDR1 WSHSY, CDR2 SAAADI. Written as DNA, the CDR3 is TGCGCCAGCACATCCCGGGAGTGGTACACTGAAGCTTTCTTT. Translating it yields CASTSREWYTEAFF.

The chain recombines TRBV5-1 with TRBJ1-4; 9 nucleotides line up with TRBD1. CDR3 length: 17 residues. Trimming removed 4 bases from V and 8 bases from J; junction bases left unmatched: 15. CDR1 and CDR2 (germline): SGHRS, YFSETQ. The CDR3 DNA reads as TGCGCCAGCAGCCGCGGACAGGGGAAGAGCGATGAGGAAAAACTGTTTTTT. This codes for CASSRGQGKSDEEKLFF.

This chain joins TRBV6-1 and TRBJ1-1; maybe TRBD1 (6 bases). Between the trimmed V and J ends, which lost 8 bases and 2 bases, there was a span of 18 bases. CDR3 size: 15 residues. Germline V gene sequence: CDR1 MNHNS, CDR2 SASEGT. The CDR3 reads CASFPPRQVNTEAFF. CDR3 DNA sequence: TGTGCCAGCTTCCCCCCGCGACAGGTCAACACTGAAGCTTTCTTT.

The chain recombines TRBV5-1 with TRBJ2-1, with a tentative D call TRBD2 (5 bases). Germline loops: CDR1 SGHRS, CDR2 YFSETQ. The V end was cut by 0 bases, the J end by 5 bases, with 9 bases between. The CDR3 spans 14 residues. CDR3 sequence (DNA): TGCGCCAGCAGCTTGGCCCCAGCGGACAATGAGCAGTTCTTC. It yields the protein CASSLAPADNEQFF.

This clone was detected only once. This chain links TRBV29-1 with TRBJ2-3; 8 positions match TRBD1. V shed 4 bases and J 9 bases; nucleotides not matched to a gene: 18. There are 16 residues in the CDR3. Germline V gene lookup returns CDR1 SQVTM and CDR2 ANQGSEA. The CDR3 region has the DNA TGCAGCGTTGGAGAAGGACAGGGTTTCAAATCAGGCACGCAGTATTTT. Its translation: CSVGEGQGFKSGTQYF.

This clone was observed a few times. The rearrangement links TRBV19 to TRBJ2-5; no clear D. V was cut by 2 bases and J by 4 bases, with 11 bases left in between. This CDR3 comprises 14 residues. Germline V lookup: CDR1 LNHDA, CDR2 SQIVND (reference sequence). The CDR3 is CASSISANLETQYF. DNA of the CDR3: TGTGCCAGTAGTATATCAGCGAACTTAGAGACCCAGTACTTC.

This clone was recorded only once. The genes are TRBV7-2 and TRBJ2-1, with D unresolved. CDR1 is SGHTA and CDR2 is FQGNSA in the germline V gene. The CDR3 runs to 13 residues. The V end was cut by 4 bases, the J end by 1 base, with 5 bases between. The CDR3 protein is CASSSRSYNEQFF. DNA for the CDR3: TGTGCCAGCAGCTCCAGGTCCTACAATGAGCAGTTCTTC.

The chain carries TRBV7-8 and TRBJ1-5; possible D gene TRBD1, 5 bases. With 5 bases removed from V and 7 bases from J, the gap between germline ends came to 15 bases. Germline lookup yields CDR1 SGHVS and CDR2 FQNEAQ. This CDR3 region has 14 residues. CDR3 coding DNA: TGTGCCAGCAGCCCTTCAATGCCAGGGCAGCCCCAGCATTTT. Residues: CASSPSMPGQPQHF. Drawing the rest from reference TRBV7-8 and TRBJ1-5, the complete variable domain is GAGVSQSPRYKVAKRGQDVALRCDPISGHVSLFWYQQALGQGPEFLTYFQNEAQLDKSGLPSDRFFAERPEGSVSTLKIQRTQQEDSAVYLCASSPSMPGQPQHFGDGTRLSIL.

This chain connects TRBV6-4 to TRBJ1-1, with D uncertain. Germline assignment: CDR1 MRHNA and CDR2 SNTAGT. The V gene lost 4 bases and the J gene lost 1 base, with 7 bases spanning the gap. The CDR3 has 13 residues. The CDR3 reads CASSGASNTEAFF. The CDR3 bases are TGTGCCAGCAGTGGAGCATCGAACACTGAAGCTTTCTTT.

The rearrangement joins TRBV30 to TRBJ2-1; 14 nucleotides align to TRBD2. Per germline, CDR1 GTSNPN and CDR2 SVGIG (reference sequence). The CDR3 has 16 amino acids. V shed 3 bases and J 10 bases; nucleotides not matched to a gene: 11. The CDR3 protein is CAWRVPGLAGVREQFF. CDR3 DNA: TGTGCCTGGAGGGTTCCGGGACTAGCGGGAGTGAGGGAGCAGTTCTTC.

The chain couples TRBV9 to TRBJ2-2; the match to TRBD1 covers 9 bases. Per the germline V gene, CDR1 is SGDLS and CDR2 is YYNGEE. The CDR3 contains 15 residues. V lost 4 bases to trimming and J lost 4 bases; unmatched junction nucleotides: 5. CDR3 amino acids: CASSTTGGGTGELFF. CDR3 DNA sequence: TGTGCCAGCAGCACTACAGGGGGCGGCACCGGGGAGCTGTTTTTT. The full variable domain, its missing parts supplied by reference TRBV9 and TRBJ2-2, is DSGVTQTPKHLITATGQRVTLRCSPRSGDLSVYWYQQSLDQGLQFLIQYYNGEERAKGNILERFSAQQFPDLHSELNLSSLELGDSALYFCASSTTGGGTGELFFGEGSRLTVL.

V gene TRBV7-9 combines with J gene TRBJ2-1; TRBD2 matches 12 bases. CDR3 length equals 16 residues. Trimming at V came to 6 bases and at J to 2 bases, leaving 5 bases not matched to a gene. CDR1 and CDR2 (germline): SEHNR, FQNEAQ (reference sequence). This CDR3 reads CASRSTSGSAYNEQFF. CDR3 bases: TGTGCCAGCAGGTCGACTAGCGGGAGTGCCTACAATGAGCAGTTCTTC.

The V gene is TRBV27, the J gene TRBJ2-3; TRBD2 aligns across 10 bases. V lost 8 bases and J lost 0; bases outside the gene matches: 20. This CDR3 has 20 residues. Germline CDR1 MNHEY, CDR2 SMNVEV (reference sequence). CDR3 DNA sequence: TGTGCCAGCTCGCCCGGGTCGAGCGGGAGGGCTACACTGAGCACAGATACGCAGTATTTT. Translated, it gives CASSPGSSGRATLSTDTQYF.

The chain joins TRBV6-6 to TRBJ1-1, with no clear D. The CDR3 has 14 residues. Germline V gene data show CDR1 as MNHNY and CDR2 as SVGAGI (reference sequence). Trimming cost V 2 bases and J 4 bases, with 11 bases left between them. The CDR3: CASSYASELTEAFF. Here the CDR3 DNA reads TGTGCCAGCAGTTACGCTTCGGAGCTCACTGAAGCTTTCTTT.

CDR3 nucleotides: TGTGCCAGCAGCAGGACAGGGGGCGATGGCTACACCTTC. Protein sequence: CASSRTGGDGYTF. The V and J genes are TRBV5-4 and TRBJ1-2, with 11 bases lining up with TRBD1. The CDR3 sequence is 13 residues long. Unmatched junction bases numbered 2, after V lost 4 bases and J lost 6 bases. Germline V gene data show CDR1 as SGHNT and CDR2 as YYREEE (reference sequence).

J is TRBJ1-3 and V is TRBV9; D remains unclear. V was trimmed by 0 bases and J by 4 bases, leaving 11 bases between them. The CDR3 spans 15 residues. CDR1 SGDLS and CDR2 YYNGEE come from the germline V gene. This CDR3 is CASSVGQASGNTIYF. DNA for the CDR3: TGTGCCAGCAGCGTAGGTCAGGCCTCCGGAAACACCATATATTTT.

This chain connects TRBV19 to TRBJ1-5; D ambiguous. V lost 7 bases and J lost 0, with 10 bases in between. CDR3 length equals 14 residues. Germline CDR1 LNHDA, CDR2 SQIVND (reference sequence). The CDR3 coding sequence is TGTGCCAGTAAAGAGATATATAGCAATCAGCCCCAGCATTTT. Its translation: CASKEIYSNQPQHF.

V is TRBV5-4 and J is TRBJ2-7, with TRBD1 matching 10 bases. With 3 bases clipped from V and 5 bases from J, the junction kept 11 bases outside the gene matches. Germline lookup yields CDR1 SGHNT and CDR2 YYREEE (reference sequence). This CDR3 is 16 amino acids long. The CDR3 loop reads CASSYAPGQGSDEQYF. The CDR3 DNA is TGTGCCAGCAGCTACGCTCCGGGACAGGGGTCAGACGAGCAGTACTTC.

V gene TRBV4-1 combines with J gene TRBJ1-1; tentative D call: TRBD1 (6 bases). Germline V gene data show CDR1 as MGHRA and CDR2 as YSYEKL. V was shortened by 2 bases and J by 5 bases, with 12 bases between the two germline ends. The CDR3 contains 14 residues. The CDR3 loop is CASSQPTQGTEAFF. Here the CDR3 DNA reads TGCGCCAGCAGCCAACCAACACAGGGAACTGAAGCTTTCTTT.

The chain employs TRBV27 and TRBJ1-5, with D possibly matching TRBD1 (5 bases). In germline, CDR1 is MNHEY, CDR2 SMNVEV (reference sequence). The CDR3 covers 13 residues. With 3 bases removed from V and 5 bases from J, the gap between germline ends came to 8 bases. The CDR3 here is CASSLEGHQPQHF. The CDR3 nucleotides read TGTGCCAGCAGTTTGGAGGGACATCAGCCCCAGCATTTT.

This clone appeared a few times. The chain recombines TRBV7-8 with TRBJ1-2; 7 nucleotides agree with TRBD1. The CDR3 sequence is 14 residues long. After removal of 6 bases from V and 5 bases from J, the junction contained 9 bases not matched to a gene. Germline-derived CDR1 and CDR2 are SGHVS and FQNEAQ. The chain's CDR3 is CASSQGQKGYGYTF. DNA for the CDR3: TGTGCCAGCAGTCAGGGACAGAAGGGATATGGCTACACCTTC.

The gene calls are TRBV7-9 and TRBJ1-2; D might be TRBD1 (5 bases). CDR1 is SEHNR, CDR2 FQNEAQ, per germline (reference sequence). The CDR3 extends over 15 amino acids. V lost 5 bases and J lost 5, with 18 bases in between. This chain's CDR3 is CASSGDGGMWYGYTF. The CDR3, as DNA: TGTGCCAGCAGCGGGGACGGAGGGATGTGGTATGGCTACACCTTC. The full variable domain, in which reference TRBV7-9 and TRBJ1-2 provide the parts outside the CDR3, is DTGVSQNPRHKITKRGQNVTFRCDPISEHNRLYWYRQTLGQGPEFLTYFQNEAQLEKSRLLSDRFSAERPKGSFSTLEIQRTEQGDSAMYLCASSGDGGMWYGYTFGSGTRLTVV.

The chain recombines TRBV29-1 with TRBJ1-1; D might be TRBD1 (6 bases). Germline V gene data show CDR1 as SQVTM and CDR2 as ANQGSEA. The CDR3 contains 14 residues. V shed 5 bases and J shed 2 bases, with 15 bases lying between them. CDR3 in DNA: TGCAGCGTTCAGAGGACGGGGGGCAACACTGAAGCTTTCTTT. Residues: CSVQRTGGNTEAFF. The variable domain in full, with the rest retrieved from reference TRBV29-1 and TRBJ1-1, is SAVISQKPSRDICQRGTSLTIQCQVDSQVTMMFWYRQQPGQSLTLIATANQGSEATYESGFVIDKFPISRPNLTFSTLTVSNMSPEDSSIYLCSVQRTGGNTEAFFGQGTRLTVV.

The chain joins TRBV6-6 to TRBJ1-2; D is unresolved. The CDR3 loop spans 13 amino acids. Trimming left V 4 bases short and J 5 bases short, with 11 bases between. The germline CDR1 and CDR2 sequences are MNHNY and SVGAGI (reference sequence). The CDR3 DNA follows: TGTGCCAGCAGTTTCTCCTACGGGTATGGCTACACCTTC. It is translated as CASSFSYGYGYTF.

The chain carries TRBV6-6 and TRBJ2-7; 12 nucleotides line up with TRBD2. CDR1 and CDR2 from the germline V gene are MNHNY and SVGAGI (reference sequence). The trim removed 4 bases at V and 2 bases at J, leaving 0 bases unmatched. The CDR3 is 14 residues long. The CDR3 here is CASSWTSGTYEQYF. CDR3 bases: TGTGCCAGCAGTTGGACTAGCGGGACCTACGAGCAGTACTTC.

V is TRBV27 and J is TRBJ1-1; D unresolved. V lost 2 bases and J 4 bases, leaving 14 bases between the germline ends. This CDR3 region has 15 residues. Per germline, CDR1 MNHEY and CDR2 SMNVEV (reference sequence). CDR3 amino acids: CASSLEPAKVTEAFF. The DNA for the CDR3 is TGTGCCAGCAGTTTAGAGCCCGCCAAAGTCACTGAAGCTTTCTTT.

With regard to this clone: A read error may produce the germline difference seen at one junction end. The rearrangement uses TRBV29-1 and TRBJ2-2, with 12 bases that match TRBD2. This CDR3 is 14 amino acids long. The germline V gene encodes CDR1 SQVTM and CDR2 ANQGSEA. This chain's CDR3 is CSVRLAGEHGGLFF. DNA of the CDR3: TGCAGCGTGAGACTAGCGGGAGAACACGGGGGGCTGTTTTTT.

This clone was found a few times. V and J are TRBV18 and TRBJ1-1; TRBD1 matches 7 bases. The CDR3 is 15 residues long. J lost 3 bases, V lost 3 bases, and 7 bases had no gene match. The V gene's germline CDR1 is KGHSH and CDR2 LQKENI. The CDR3 spells CASSPGQAVHTEAFF. CDR3 DNA: TGTGCCAGCTCACCTGGACAGGCGGTACACACTGAAGCTTTCTTT.